Detailed here is one T cell receptor (beta chain). The table came from immunoSEQ multiplex PCR; TCRdb's copy has only in-frame clones and leaves some out. Of 15,000 to 20,000 clones in the sample, roughly 85% are singletons; the top ten hold about two thirds. The data originate from a study of blood T cell repertoires in COVID-19. Turning to the study itself: The cDNA or gDNA used as material had been derived from T cells, B-cell-depleted T cells, or PBMCs.

This receptor was taken from a man aged 80 or over with acute or convalescent COVID-19. Sequences were obtained from peripheral blood.

This CDR3 is CASSEAPHWTPTGSPLHF. The CDR3 bases are TGTGCCAGCAGTGAAGCGCCCCACTGGACACCGACGGGTTCACCCCTCCACTTT. The genes are TRBV6-1 and TRBJ1-6; D may be TRBD1 (5 bases). V gave up 0 bases and J gave up 9 bases, with 21 bases separating them. The germline gives CDR1 MNHNS, CDR2 SASEGT. The CDR3 runs to 18 residues.